One and the same sample provided the 29 T cell receptor beta chains below, sequenced in a study of CD8+ T cells in alopecia areata. The authors extracted RNA and reverse transcribed it into cDNA as the sequencing template. TCRdb's copy holds only in-frame clones and misses some; the assay was immunoSEQ multiplex PCR. Of some 190,000 clones listed, 45% to 60% were seen once; the top ten hold roughly a tenth. The treatment here: oral pan-JAK inhibitor, 5-10 mg twice daily. The source material was CD8+ T cells sorted from blood, sampled at week 52, from a patient treated with tofacitinib. The origin of the receptors is a human donor with alopecia areata.

V and J are TRBV7-2 and TRBJ1-6; unclear D gene. Trimming pared 4 bases from V and 5 bases from J, leaving 9 bases between. The length of the CDR3 is 14 residues. Germline CDR1 is SGHTA and CDR2 is FQGNSA. The CDR3 DNA sequence: TGTGCCAGCAGCTCGGGCAACCATAATTCACCCCTCCACTTT. Residues: CASSSGNHNSPLHF.

This clone appeared once. The V gene is TRBV4-3, the J gene TRBJ1-1, with 8 bases lining up with TRBD1. The CDR3 length is 15 residues. The V gene end was trimmed by 0 bases and the J gene end by 7 bases; junction bases not matched to a gene: 7. CDR1 and CDR2 from the germline V gene are LGHNA and YSLEER. CDR3 amino acids: CASSQDSGGSGEAFF. The CDR3 nucleotides are TGCGCCAGCAGCCAAGATTCAGGGGGCTCGGGTGAAGCTTTCTTT.

This clone was found a few times. The rearrangement uses TRBV6-6 and TRBJ1-3; D is possibly TRBD1 (6 bases). CDR3 length: 16 amino acids. CDR1 is MNHNY and CDR2 is SVGAGI in the germline V gene (reference sequence). With 3 bases removed from V and 0 bases from J, the gap between germline ends came to 12 bases. CDR3 loop: CASSYDAGVSGNTIYF. The CDR3 bases are TGTGCCAGCAGTTATGATGCAGGGGTCTCTGGAAACACCATATATTTT.

The gene calls are TRBV5-4 and TRBJ1-2; 10 bases agree with TRBD1. V shed 2 bases and J 4 bases; nucleotides not matched to a gene: 2. The CDR3 has 14 amino acids. Germline V CDR1 and CDR2: SGHNT, YYREEE (reference sequence). CDR3 bases: TGTGCCAGCAGCTTCCGGGACAGGGGCTATGGCTACACCTTC. As protein: CASSFRDRGYGYTF.

The chain is built from TRBV5-6 and TRBJ1-6, with a weak D call TRBD1 (6 bases). Germline loops: CDR1 SGHDT, CDR2 YYEEEE. The CDR3 loop spans 19 amino acids. Trimming took 1 base from V and 4 from J, leaving 21 bases between them. The CDR3 sequence: CASSLSLKQGGGYNSPLHF. CDR3 in DNA: TGTGCCAGCAGCTTGTCCCTTAAACAGGGAGGAGGATATAATTCACCCCTCCACTTT.

This clone has just a few counts. The rearrangement uses TRBV2 and TRBJ1-2; 7 bases are a match to TRBD1. This CDR3 spans 16 amino acids. The V gene's germline CDR1 is SNHLY and CDR2 FYNNEI. V was pared by 6 bases and J by 1 base, with 11 bases of the junction left unmatched. In DNA, the CDR3 is TGTGCCAGCAGGTACACAGGGGAAGGAAGTAACTATGGCTACACCTTC. Amino acids: CASRYTGEGSNYGYTF.

This rearrangement joins TRBV20-1 to TRBJ2-1, with 8 bases lining up with TRBD2. The CDR3 totals 11 residues. The germline gives CDR1 DFQATT, CDR2 SNEGSKA (reference sequence). This CDR3 reads CTGGAGDEQFF. DNA of the CDR3: TGCACCGGGGGGGCCGGGGATGAGCAGTTCTTC.

The V call is TRBV4-3, the J call TRBJ1-1; TRBD1 is a possible D gene (5 bases). Trimming took 4 bases from V and 4 from J, leaving 10 bases between them. This CDR3 has 13 amino acids. CDR1 and CDR2 from the germline V gene are LGHNA and YSLEER. In nucleotides, the CDR3 is TGCGCCAGCAGCCCTGGGGCAAGCACTGAAGCTTTCTTT. Residues: CASSPGASTEAFF.

The rearrangement links TRBV6-1 to TRBJ2-7; D not resolved. The ends were cut back, 1 base at V and 3 bases at J, with 16 bases in the middle. The CDR3 is 16 amino acids. Germline loops: CDR1 MNHNS, CDR2 SASEGT. Written as DNA, the CDR3 is TGTGCCAGCAGTGAAGTTGTCGGCGCAATCCTCTACGAGCAGTACTTC. As protein: CASSEVVGAILYEQYF.

The V call is TRBV7-9, the J call TRBJ1-5; D may be TRBD1 (5 bases). This CDR3 comprises 14 residues. Trimming removed 5 bases at V and 9 bases at J, with 17 bases between. The V gene's germline CDR1 is SEHNR and CDR2 FQNEAQ (reference sequence). CDR3 loop: CASSPQGQVRPQHF. DNA for the CDR3: TGTGCCAGCAGCCCTCAGGGTCAGGTCCGGCCCCAGCATTTT.

The J gene is TRBJ1-6, the V gene TRBV4-1; 7 positions agree with TRBD1. Germline trimming cut 4 bases from V and 5 bases from J; bases unmatched to any gene: 5. The CDR3 consists of 15 residues. CDR1 is MGHRA and CDR2 is YSYEKL in the germline V gene. The CDR3: CASSRQGGNNSPLHF. The CDR3 nucleotides read TGCGCCAGCAGCCGACAGGGTGGTAATAATTCACCCCTCCACTTT.

A few counts support this clone. V and J are TRBV6-1 and TRBJ1-2, with D unclear. V dropped 6 bases and J dropped 0 bases, with 14 bases sitting between them. Germline V CDR1 and CDR2: MNHNS, SASEGT. The CDR3 is 15 amino acids. CDR3 sequence (DNA): TGTGCCAGCAGCGAGACAAAGGGATCTAACTATGGCTACACCTTC. This gives the protein CASSETKGSNYGYTF.

The count of this clone is one. V and J are TRBV13 and TRBJ1-2, with D possibly matching TRBD1 (5 bases). Germline V gene sequence: CDR1 PRHDT, CDR2 FYEKMQ (reference sequence). This CDR3 region has 14 residues. Trimming took off 1 base at V and 3 bases at J, with 9 bases between the two ends. Here the CDR3 DNA reads TGTGCCAGCAGCTTAGAAACGGGGGACTATGGCTACACCTTC. It encodes CASSLETGDYGYTF.

The chain recombines TRBV13 with TRBJ1-1, with D maybe TRBD1 (6 bases). The CDR3 runs to 18 residues. The ends were cut back, 5 bases at V and 4 bases at J, with 26 bases in the middle. CDR1 and CDR2 (germline): PRHDT, FYEKMQ (reference sequence). In nucleotides, the CDR3 is TGTGCCAGCAGCATCGCTCAGGGGTTCCCCCCCCTGGGCACTGAAGCTTTCTTT. This encodes CASSIAQGFPPLGTEAFF.

CDR3 bases: TGTGCCAGCAGTTCGGGGATGGCCGGGGCCAACGTCCTGACTTTC. Translating it yields CASSSGMAGANVLTF. The chain carries TRBV7-8 and TRBJ2-6; a possible D gene is TRBD2 (5 bases). CDR1 SGHVS and CDR2 FQNEAQ come from the germline V gene. V dropped 6 bases and J dropped 4 bases, with 13 bases sitting between them. The CDR3 length is 15 residues.

This clone has just a few counts. V and J are TRBV5-6 and TRBJ1-1; D ambiguous. Trimming pared 0 bases from V and 4 bases from J, leaving 7 bases between. CDR3 length equals 13 residues. Germline V gives CDR1 SGHDT, CDR2 YYEEEE. The CDR3 DNA is TGTGCCAGCAGCTTGGGGGAGGGCACTGAAGCTTTCTTT. This sequence encodes CASSLGEGTEAFF. Together with reference TRBV5-6 and TRBJ1-1, the CDR3 gives the full variable domain: DAGVTQSPTHLIKTRGQQVTLRCSPKSGHDTVSWYQQALGQGPQFIFQYYEEEERQRGNFPDRFSGHQFPNYSSELNVNALLLGDSALYLCASSLGEGTEAFFGQGTRLTVV.

The genes are TRBV5-6 and TRBJ2-1; possible D gene TRBD1, 5 bases. Germline CDR1 reads SGHDT; CDR2 reads YYEEEE. The CDR3 is 14 amino acids. Trimming shortened V by 4 bases and J by 8 bases, and 16 bases separated the two germline ends. The CDR3 bases are TGTGCCAGCAGCGTAGGGGCCACGTCCCATGAGCAGTTCTTC. It translates to CASSVGATSHEQFF.

The sample holds a few counts of this clone. The V call is TRBV4-2, the J call TRBJ2-5; D ambiguous. The CDR3 covers 10 residues. Germline V gene lookup returns CDR1 LGHNA and CDR2 YNFKEQ. V was pared by 4 bases and J by 4 bases, with 1 base between. CDR3 DNA sequence: TGTGCCAGCAGCCCAGAGACCCAGTACTTC. It specifies CASSPETQYF.

The V gene is TRBV5-4, the J gene TRBJ2-7; 8 bases match TRBD1. This CDR3 has 15 amino acids. Trimming cost V 3 bases and J 3 bases; bases outside gene matches: 8. Germline V gives CDR1 SGHNT, CDR2 YYREEE (reference sequence). CDR3 sequence reads: CASSSPEGQVYEQYF. CDR3 coding DNA: TGTGCCAGCAGCTCGCCGGAGGGACAGGTCTACGAGCAGTACTTC.

The CDR3 nucleotides read TGTGCCAGCAGCTACCTACAGGGGGCTCGAACTGAAGCTTTCTTT. Its protein is CASSYLQGARTEAFF. The chain has TRBV5-6 and TRBJ1-1, with 9 nucleotides matching TRBD1. Germline loops: CDR1 SGHDT, CDR2 YYEEEE. V was clipped by 3 bases and J by 5 bases; unmatched bases: 8. The CDR3 is made up of 15 amino acids.

CDR3 sequence reads: CASSVNRGHGYTF. As DNA, the CDR3 is TGTGCCAGCAGCGTTAACAGGGGGCACGGCTACACCTTC. The chain employs TRBV9 and TRBJ1-2; 9 nucleotides match TRBD1. Germline-derived CDR1 and CDR2 are SGDLS and YYNGEE. The V gene end was trimmed by 2 bases and the J gene end by 8 bases; junction bases not matched to a gene: 4. This CDR3 has 13 residues.

This sequence joins TRBV5-6 and TRBJ1-5; D unresolved. Per the germline V gene, CDR1 is SGHDT and CDR2 is YYEEEE. Trimming shortened V by 0 bases and J by 1 base, and 5 bases separated the two germline ends. There are 14 residues in the CDR3. The CDR3, as DNA: TGTGCCAGCAGCTTGGGTGCAAGCAATCAGCCCCAGCATTTT. Encoded protein: CASSLGASNQPQHF.

The chain employs TRBV5-4 and TRBJ2-2, with 9 bases fitting TRBD1. This CDR3 spans 17 amino acids. Germline V gives CDR1 SGHNT, CDR2 YYREEE (reference sequence). V trimming: 2 bases; J trimming: 0 bases; junction bases outside the gene matches: 5. CDR3 loop: CASSFPDRGPNTGELFF. As DNA, the CDR3 is TGTGCCAGCAGCTTCCCGGACAGGGGACCGAACACCGGGGAGCTGTTTTTT.

The V gene is TRBV2, the J gene TRBJ1-1, with TRBD1 matching 7 bases. Germline CDR1 and CDR2: SNHLY and FYNNEI. The CDR3 is 11 residues long. The trim removed 8 bases at V and 7 bases at J, leaving 4 bases unmatched. CDR3 nucleotides: TGTGCCAGCGGGGGGACAGTTGAAGCTTTCTTT. This translates into CASGGTVEAFF.

There are a few counts of this clone. This chain links TRBV29-1 with TRBJ1-5; the D is unclear. Trimming cost V 0 bases and J 1 base, with 7 bases left between them. CDR3 length: 14 amino acids. Germline V gives CDR1 SQVTM, CDR2 ANQGSEA. CDR3 DNA sequence: TGCAGCGTTGAAGAGGCGGGGAGCAATCAGCCCCAGCATTTT. Amino acid sequence: CSVEEAGSNQPQHF.

This rearrangement joins TRBV30 to TRBJ1-6; 7 bases align to TRBD1. The CDR3 is 16 amino acids. Germline V gives CDR1 GTSNPN, CDR2 SVGIG (reference sequence). Unmatched junction bases numbered 9, after V lost 2 bases and J lost 5 bases. The CDR3 DNA follows: TGTGCCTGGAGTTTTTACGGGACAGAACATAATTCACCCCTCCACTTT. Encoded protein: CAWSFYGTEHNSPLHF.

Comments on this clone: The identical CDR3 is also encoded by other nucleotide sequences in the sample. This chain links TRBV27 with TRBJ1-1, with D tentatively TRBD1 (5 bases). This CDR3 has 12 residues. Trimming shortened V by 5 bases and J by 4 bases, and 8 bases separated the two germline ends. The V gene's germline CDR1 is MNHEY and CDR2 SMNVEV (reference sequence). CDR3 nucleotides: TGTGCCAGCAGTCCGGGGGGCACTGAAGCTTTCTTT. It specifies CASSPGGTEAFF.

Remarks on this clone: The same CDR3 is also encoded by other DNA sequences in this sample. This chain links TRBV30 with TRBJ1-1; D is unresolved. Trimming shortened V by 2 bases and J by 1 base, and 8 bases separated the two germline ends. This CDR3 is built from 13 residues. Germline CDR1 and CDR2: GTSNPN and SVGIG (reference sequence). The CDR3 DNA sequence: TGTGCCTGGAGTTTCGGCGGGAACACTGAAGCTTTCTTT. Its protein is CAWSFGGNTEAFF. Combining the CDR3 with reference TRBV30 and TRBJ1-1 gives the whole variable domain SQTIHQWPATLVQPVGSPLSLECTVEGTSNPNLYWYRQAAGRGLQLLFYSVGIGQISSEVPQNLSASRPQDRQFILSSKKLLLSDSGFYLCAWSFGGNTEAFFGQGTRLTVV.

The chain employs TRBV27 and TRBJ1-6, with 8 bases matching TRBD1. The CDR3 loop spans 17 amino acids. Losses at the gene ends were 4 bases for V and 7 bases for J; bases not matched to a gene: 12. CDR1 is MNHEY and CDR2 is SMNVEV in the germline V gene (reference sequence). This chain's CDR3 is CASSSSRGRIRNSPLHF. The CDR3 DNA reads TGTGCCAGCAGTTCCTCCAGGGGGCGCATTAGAAATTCACCCCTCCACTTT.